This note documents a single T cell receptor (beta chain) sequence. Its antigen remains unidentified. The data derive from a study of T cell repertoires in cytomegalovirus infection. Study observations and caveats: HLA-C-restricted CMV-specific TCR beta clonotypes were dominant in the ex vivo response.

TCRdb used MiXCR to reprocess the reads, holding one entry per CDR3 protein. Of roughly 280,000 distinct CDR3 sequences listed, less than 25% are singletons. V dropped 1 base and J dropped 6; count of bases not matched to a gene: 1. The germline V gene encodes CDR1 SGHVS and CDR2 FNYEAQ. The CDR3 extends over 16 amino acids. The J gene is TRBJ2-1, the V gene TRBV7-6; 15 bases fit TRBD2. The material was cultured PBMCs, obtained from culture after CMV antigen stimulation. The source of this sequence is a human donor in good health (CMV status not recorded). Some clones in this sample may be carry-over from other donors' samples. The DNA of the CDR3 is TGTGCCAGCAGCTTAGGGACTAGCGGGAGGGCCAATGAGCAGTTCTTC. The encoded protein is CASSLGTSGRANEQFF.